This T cell receptor (beta chain) was captured by sequencing in a study of blood T cell repertoires in COVID-19. About the study: T cells, B-cell-depleted T cells, or PBMCs provided the cDNA or gDNA that served as material.

As handled by the study authors: Cell counts per sample came from amplifying reference gene primers. Measured with immunoSEQ multiplex PCR; TCRdb has only the in-frame clones, and not every one. D and trimming come from the DNA, and the V and J calls and clone size come from that table. The sample consists of roughly 280,000 clones, around 88% of them appearing once. Looked up from germline, CDR1 is SGHTA and CDR2 is FQGNSA. Between the trimmed V and J ends, which lost 5 bases and 4 bases, there was a span of 15 bases. The CDR3 has 15 amino acids. The chain links TRBV7-2 to TRBJ1-3, with D possibly TRBD1 on 6 matching bases. The sample was peripheral blood. This clonotype originated in a young man with active or convalescent COVID-19. The DNA of the CDR3 is TGTGCCAGCAGCCTATATCAGGGGTACGGAAACACCATATATTTT. Protein product: CASSLYQGYGNTIYF.